Shown below are 16 T cell receptor beta chains from a single sample sequenced in a study of a mutant IDH1 vaccine in newly diagnosed glioma. The table came from immunoSEQ multiplex PCR; TCRdb's copy has only in-frame clones and leaves some out. The sample includes 53,000 or so clones, 65% to 80% of them seen just once. Their antigen targets remain unknown. The time point here: week 35, safety follow-up. Each dose of the vaccine consisted of 300 ug of mutant IDH1 20-mer peptide, with topical imiquimod. The sample was PBMCs, taken from a glioma patient whose treatment included an IDH1 peptide vaccine. These TCRs come from a man aged 35-49 years with glioma.

The table lists this clone with a count of one. The V and J genes are TRBV6-5 and TRBJ2-7, with 9 bases fitting TRBD1. Looked up from germline, CDR1 is MNHEY and CDR2 is SVGAGI. V dropped 2 bases and J dropped 4; count of bases not matched to a gene: 6. CDR3 length equals 15 residues. In DNA form, the CDR3 reads TGTGCCAGCAGTTACGCGGCGGACAGGGGTTACGAGCAGTACTTC. It encodes CASSYAADRGYEQYF.

This clone was detected only once. The chain links TRBV18 to TRBJ2-3, with 9 bases that match TRBD1. The J segment lost 0 bases and the V segment lost 2 bases, leaving 0 bases of the junction unmatched. The CDR3 has 15 amino acids. The germline CDR1 and CDR2 sequences are KGHSH and LQKENI. Written as DNA, the CDR3 is TGTGCCAGCTCACCAGGGACAGGGAGCACAGATACGCAGTATTTT. It translates to CASSPGTGSTDTQYF. Combining the CDR3 with reference TRBV18 and TRBJ2-3 gives the whole variable domain NAGVMQNPRHLVRRRGQEARLRCSPMKGHSHVYWYRQLPEEGLKFMVYLQKENIIDESGMPKERFSAEFPKEGPSILRIQQVVRGDSAAYFCASSPGTGSTDTQYFGPGTRLTVL.

The V and J genes are TRBV7-6 and TRBJ1-5; maybe TRBD1 (5 bases). The length of the CDR3 is 13 residues. The V end was cut by 4 bases, the J end by 4 bases, with 8 bases between. Germline loops: CDR1 SGHVS, CDR2 FNYEAQ. CDR3 DNA sequence: TGTGCCAGCAGCTCACAGGAAAATCAGCCCCAGCATTTT. Protein: CASSSQENQPQHF.

The V and J genes are TRBV5-1 and TRBJ2-1; maybe TRBD1 (6 bases). The CDR3 loop spans 17 amino acids. V was shortened by 1 base and J by 7 bases, with 21 bases between the two germline ends. Germline V gives CDR1 SGHRS, CDR2 YFSETQ. For the CDR3, the DNA is TGCGCCAGCAGCTTGCGAGCTAGGACAGACCTTTCTAATGAGCAGTTCTTC. It codes for CASSLRARTDLSNEQFF. The whole variable domain, filled in from reference TRBV5-1 and TRBJ2-1, reads KAGVTQTPRYLIKTRGQQVTLSCSPISGHRSVSWYQQTPGQGLQFLFEYFSETQRNKGNFPGRFSGRQFSNSRSEMNVSTLELGDSALYLCASSLRARTDLSNEQFFGPGTRLTVL.

The rearrangement joins TRBV6-5 to TRBJ2-1; D is tentatively TRBD1 or TRBD2 (5 bases each). The V and J ends lost 4 bases and 5 bases respectively, with 9 bases between them. The CDR3 covers 13 residues. CDR1 MNHEY and CDR2 SVGAGI come from the germline V gene. CDR3 DNA sequence: TGTGCCAGCAGTTGGGGGACGGACAATGAGCAGTTCTTC. It encodes CASSWGTDNEQFF.

The chain is built from TRBV2 and TRBJ2-3, with TRBD1 identical over 7 bases. Germline CDR1 SNHLY, CDR2 FYNNEI. The ends lost 8 bases at V and 3 bases at J; junction bases unmatched: 11. There are 15 residues in the CDR3. CDR3 loop: CASPHRGRGTDTQYF. The CDR3 nucleotides are TGTGCCAGCCCTCACAGGGGAAGGGGAACAGATACGCAGTATTTT.

The chain employs TRBV7-2 and TRBJ2-2; D gene unclear. The V gene's germline CDR1 is SGHTA and CDR2 FQGNSA. V lost 3 bases and J lost 0, with 8 bases in between. This CDR3 comprises 15 residues. Here the CDR3 DNA reads TGTGCCAGCAGCTTTTGGGTGGCGAACACCGGGGAGCTGTTTTTT. Translating gives CASSFWVANTGELFF.

The chain joins TRBV29-1 to TRBJ1-4, with TRBD1 matching over 9 bases. The CDR3 is made up of 14 amino acids. Germline lookup yields CDR1 SQVTM and CDR2 ANQGSEA. The V segment lost 7 bases and the J segment 4 bases; nucleotides outside the gene matches: 7. This CDR3 reads CSAEDRGGNEKLFF. The CDR3, as DNA: TGCAGCGCCGAGGACAGGGGAGGTAATGAAAAACTGTTTTTT.

The CDR3 protein is CASRDWTGGNSPLHF. The CDR3 DNA reads TGTGCCAGCAGGGATTGGACAGGGGGCAATTCACCCCTCCACTTT. The chain employs TRBV2 and TRBJ1-6; 11 bases fit TRBD1. With V trimmed by 6 bases and J by 7 bases, 5 bases remained unmatched. The CDR3 has 15 residues. Germline CDR1 SNHLY, CDR2 FYNNEI.

This clone was counted a single time. The chain employs TRBV25-1 and TRBJ1-2; D is ambiguous. Germline-derived CDR1 and CDR2 are MGHDK and SYGVNS. V gave up 3 bases and J gave up 4 bases, with 15 bases separating them. The CDR3 is 15 amino acids. CDR3 in amino acids: CASSDPAGRSYGYTF. CDR3 sequence (DNA): TGTGCCAGCAGTGACCCCGCCGGGCGGAGCTATGGCTACACCTTC.

CDR3 nucleotide sequence: TGCAGTGCTAGCCCTAACACTGAAGCTTTCTTT. This codes for CSASPNTEAFF. The chain uses TRBV20-1 and TRBJ1-1, with D unclear. Germline-derived CDR1 and CDR2 are DFQATT and SNEGSKA (reference sequence). V was cut by 3 bases and J by 2 bases, with 4 bases left in between. The CDR3 has 11 residues.

The J gene is TRBJ2-3, the V gene TRBV6-5, with D perhaps matching TRBD2 (6 bases). With 2 bases removed from V and 4 bases from J, the gap between germline ends came to 16 bases. Germline CDR1 MNHEY, CDR2 SVGAGI. The CDR3 loop spans 16 amino acids. The CDR3 reads CASSYTYGTGADTQYF. For the CDR3, the DNA is TGTGCCAGCAGTTACACATACGGGACGGGAGCAGATACGCAGTATTTT.

The V call is TRBV7-9, the J call TRBJ1-5; D unclear. The V gene lost 4 bases and the J gene lost 4 bases, with 11 bases spanning the gap. The CDR3 extends over 14 amino acids. Germline V gene lookup returns CDR1 SEHNR and CDR2 FQNEAQ (reference sequence). The CDR3 region has the DNA TGTGCCAGCAGCTCCCCGGAGAATAATCAGCCCCAGCATTTT. It specifies CASSSPENNQPQHF. The full variable domain, completed using reference TRBV7-9 and TRBJ1-5, is DTGVSQNPRHKITKRGQNVTFRCDPISEHNRLYWYRQTLGQGPEFLTYFQNEAQLEKSRLLSDRFSAERPKGSFSTLEIQRTEQGDSAMYLCASSSPENNQPQHFGDGTRLSIL.

This chain links TRBV5-6 with TRBJ1-2, with 8 bases fitting TRBD1. V lost 4 bases to trimming and J lost 4 bases; unmatched junction nucleotides: 9. Germline V CDR1 and CDR2: SGHDT, YYEEEE. The CDR3 length is 15 residues. CDR3 in amino acids: CASSRQGILSYGYTF. CDR3 nucleotides: TGTGCCAGCAGCCGACAGGGGATCCTGAGCTATGGCTACACCTTC.

The chain couples TRBV5-6 to TRBJ2-5; 9 nucleotides line up with TRBD1. The CDR3 length is 17 residues. Per the germline V gene, CDR1 is SGHDT and CDR2 is YYEEEE. Losses at the gene ends were 4 bases for V and 2 bases for J; bases not matched to a gene: 12. CDR3 nucleotides: TGTGCCAGCAGCAAACCCGGGACAGGGTTTAGACAAGAGACCCAGTACTTC. It encodes CASSKPGTGFRQETQYF.

The chain is built from TRBV19 and TRBJ1-6; perhaps TRBD1 as D (5 bases). This CDR3 region has 15 residues. Trimming cost V 5 bases and J 3 bases, with 11 bases left between them. Germline CDR1 and CDR2: LNHDA and SQIVND (reference sequence). The CDR3 here is CASSRGYLYNSPLHF. DNA for the CDR3: TGTGCCAGTAGTCGGGGGTATCTCTATAATTCACCCCTCCACTTT.